This T cell receptor beta chain came from a study of technical replicates of blood from a handful of donors (dated by TCRdb to about 2017). This clone occurred once. The antigen this receptor binds is unknown. No quality values exist for individual bases; no much larger clone is one base distant. CDR1 SGHTA and CDR2 FQGNSA are derived from the germline V gene. The CDR3 covers 16 residues, taking in both the cysteine and the phenylalanine. Only CDR3 DNA remains: 48 bases, in frame from the first base. Deletion took 1 base off V and 0 bases off J, with a span of 12 bases between the germline ends. Library generation was performed with the immunoSEQ multiplex PCR assay. The clones in this table, taken by TCRdb from immuneACCESS, are in-frame only. Not every clone is retained; where verified, under half of the shortfall comes from an unresolved V gene, and the cause of the rest is unknown. The sample records 55,000 to 85,000 clones, approximately 96% of which are singletons. The ten biggest clones cover 0.21% of the sample.

The origin of this receptor is a human donor in good health. The chain joins TRBV7-2 to TRBJ1-1; the D region possibly corresponds to TRBD1 (5 bases align). Specimen: T cells isolated from PBMCs. The CDR3 in this case is CASSLVGGRVNTEAFF. The bases read TGTGCCAGCAGCTTAGTCGGGGGGAGGGTGAACACTGAAGCTTTCTTT.